The entry that follows covers one T cell receptor (beta chain) sequence. Germline V gives CDR1 KGHDR, CDR2 SFDVKD. V lost 3 bases to trimming and J lost 4 bases; unmatched junction nucleotides: 4. There are 14 residues in the CDR3. This entry comes from a study of blood T cell repertoires in COVID-19. Per the original data handling: Nucleated cell counts were estimated from reference gene primer amplification. Data came from immunoSEQ multiplex PCR; TCRdb stores just in-frame clones and leaves some out. V and J calls and clone size are given by that table; D and trimming were obtained from the DNA. The sample carries approximately 150,000 clones, approximately 91% recorded once.

This clonotype originated in a man between 65 and 85 years old with acute or convalescent COVID-19. This chain joins TRBV24-1 and TRBJ1-2; 7 bases fit TRBD1. The sequencing sample was made of peripheral blood. The DNA of the CDR3 is TGTGCCACCAGTGATCGACAGGGAGCCTATGGCTACACCTTC. Translation gives CATSDRQGAYGYTF.